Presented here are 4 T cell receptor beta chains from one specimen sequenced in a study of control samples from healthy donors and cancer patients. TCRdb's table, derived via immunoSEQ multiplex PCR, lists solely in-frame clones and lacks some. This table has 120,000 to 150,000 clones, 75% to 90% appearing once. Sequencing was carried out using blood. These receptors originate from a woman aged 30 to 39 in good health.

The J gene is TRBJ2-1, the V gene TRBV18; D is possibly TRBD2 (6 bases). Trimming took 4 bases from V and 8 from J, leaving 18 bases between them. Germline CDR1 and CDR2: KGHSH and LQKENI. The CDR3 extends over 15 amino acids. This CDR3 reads CASSLGLAVRDEQFF. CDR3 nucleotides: TGTGCCAGCTCACTGGGACTTGCCGTTAGGGATGAGCAGTTCTTC. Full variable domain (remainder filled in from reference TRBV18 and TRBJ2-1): NAGVMQNPRHLVRRRGQEARLRCSPMKGHSHVYWYRQLPEEGLKFMVYLQKENIIDESGMPKERFSAEFPKEGPSILRIQQVVRGDSAAYFCASSLGLAVRDEQFFGPGTRLTVL.

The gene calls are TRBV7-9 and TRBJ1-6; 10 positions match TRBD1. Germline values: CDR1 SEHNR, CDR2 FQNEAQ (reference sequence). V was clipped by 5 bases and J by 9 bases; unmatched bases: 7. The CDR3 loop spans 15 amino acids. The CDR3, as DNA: TGTGCCAGCAGCCTCGACAGGGGGCAAGGTTCACCCCTCCACTTT. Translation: CASSLDRGQGSPLHF.

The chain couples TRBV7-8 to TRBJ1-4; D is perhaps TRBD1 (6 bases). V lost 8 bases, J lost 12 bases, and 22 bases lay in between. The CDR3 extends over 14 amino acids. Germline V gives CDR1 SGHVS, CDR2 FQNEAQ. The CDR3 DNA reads TGTGCCAGCTCCCGGGGAGGGCGAGGGGGGGAACTGTTTTTT. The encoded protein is CASSRGGRGGELFF.

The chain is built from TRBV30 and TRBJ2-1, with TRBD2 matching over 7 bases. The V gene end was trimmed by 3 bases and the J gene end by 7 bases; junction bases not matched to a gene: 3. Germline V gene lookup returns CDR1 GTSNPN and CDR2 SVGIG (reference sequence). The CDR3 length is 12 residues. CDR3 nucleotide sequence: TGTGCCTGGAGCAGGACTAGGAATGAGCAGTTCTTC. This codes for CAWSRTRNEQFF.